This T cell receptor (beta chain) is from a study of cytomegalovirus exposure and HLA in healthy donors. The PCR ran on 60 Vbeta and 13 Jbeta primers. TCRdb keeps only in-frame clones here, not all; method: immunoSEQ multiplex PCR. This table holds roughly 180,000 clones, roughly 83% found once. Germline values: CDR1 SGDLS, CDR2 YYNGEE. V gave up 5 bases and J gave up 0 bases, with 21 bases separating them. The CDR3 runs 18 residues. V usage is TRBV9 and J usage is TRBJ1-3, with TRBD1 as a possible D gene (6 bases). Sequencing used PBMCs. This TCR derives from a boy aged 5-17 years in good health and CMV-seronegative. In DNA, the CDR3 is TGTGCCAGCAGTCAATTGTTGGGGGGGCCGTACTCTGGAAACACCATATATTTT. Translation: CASSQLLGGPYSGNTIYF.